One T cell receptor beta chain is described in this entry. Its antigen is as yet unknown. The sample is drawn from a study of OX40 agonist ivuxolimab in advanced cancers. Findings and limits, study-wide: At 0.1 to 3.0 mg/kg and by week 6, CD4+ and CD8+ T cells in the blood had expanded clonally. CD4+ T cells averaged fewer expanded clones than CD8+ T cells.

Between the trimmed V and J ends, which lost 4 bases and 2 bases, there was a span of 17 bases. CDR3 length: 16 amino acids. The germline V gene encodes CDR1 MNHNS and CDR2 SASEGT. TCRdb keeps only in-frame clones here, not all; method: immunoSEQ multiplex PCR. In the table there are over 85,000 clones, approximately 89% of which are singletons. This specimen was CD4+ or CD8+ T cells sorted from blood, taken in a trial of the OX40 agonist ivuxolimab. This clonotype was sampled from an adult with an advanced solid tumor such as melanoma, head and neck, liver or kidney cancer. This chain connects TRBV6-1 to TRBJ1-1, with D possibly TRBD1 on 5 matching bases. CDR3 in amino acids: CASSGTGGSRNTEAFF. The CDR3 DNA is TGTGCCAGCAGTGGTACAGGAGGCTCCCGAAACACTGAAGCTTTCTTT.